This T cell receptor beta chain is from a study of blood T cell repertoires in COVID-19 (dated by TCRdb to between 2020 and 2021). Context from the whole study: Samples from collaborators originated in the United States, Italy and Spain and spanned both the acute and convalescent phases of COVID-19. Samples came from the ongoing ImmuneRACE study (first 160 participants) plus 1,254 subjects from 6 global collaborators. Subjects who had been exposed to COVID-19, were actively infected with it, or had recovered from it provided the deeply sampled blood TCRbeta repertoires that made up the dataset. The prospective study material was composed of cDNA or gDNA derived from T cells, B-cell-depleted T cells, or PBMCs. A freely available public database, intended as a resource for researchers studying the immune response to SARS-CoV-2, is where the repertoires were released. A de-identified subject ID, COVID-19 status, age in years and sex were almost always included in the sample metadata. Where available, HLA class I and class II types were taken from metadata supplied by the sample provider and were not determined by assay-based typing. Broader findings and caveats from the paper: The quantity of clinical and demographic metadata differed by source and by participant and was supplied without curation.

TCRbeta CDR3 regions were amplified from genomic DNA by means of the immunoSEQ Assay, a bias-controlled multiplex PCR. For the original study's pipeline: Within the assay, amplification of reference gene primers was used to estimate how many nucleated cells each sample contained. Sequence reads were collapsed and filtered to measure the absolute abundance of every unique TCRbeta CDR3 rearrangement. For each sample, productive Simpson clonality was calculated by taking the square root of Simpson's diversity index across productive rearrangements. Not all clones reach the TCRdb copy of this immuneACCESS table, which keeps in-frame sequences only. Checked studies attribute under half of the gap to unresolved V genes and leave the rest unexplained. That table gives V, J and clone size, and the DNA gave D and trimming. The sample records roughly 130,000 clones, roughly 90% of which are singletons. The ten largest account for about 4.5% of the sample.

As to this clone: What antigen it recognizes has not been identified. There are no base qualities to consult, and no much larger clone falls within one base.

One collaborating source in Seattle enrolled patients while the patients were actively infected and followed the patients over time throughout the course of disease. The collaborating institutions used their own protocols to collect whole blood in K2EDTA tubes. For TCRbeta analysis, collaborators shipped samples as frozen whole blood, isolated PBMCs, or DNA extracted from either of those sample types. Relative to germline, V is 0 bases shorter and J is 6 bases shorter, with 24 bases between their ends. The germline V gene encodes CDR1 MGHRA and CDR2 YSYEKL. The CDR3 starts with the cysteine, ends with the phenylalanine, and has 19 residues. Only the CDR3 part of the read is kept: 57 bases, read in frame from the first base.

The rearranged segments are TRBV4-1 and TRBJ2-1, and the D gene may be TRBD2, 5 bases matching. The clonotype originates from a man in his sixties with COVID-19, enrolled during active disease. Sequenced: peripheral blood. This receptor has the CDR3 CASSQEIVRATLFINEQFF. The DNA is TGCGCCAGCAGCCAAGAAATCGTGAGGGCTACCCTCTTCATCAATGAGCAGTTCTTC.